This TCR beta chain was captured in a study of OX40 agonist ivuxolimab in advanced cancers. Study-level information: At doses from 0.01 to 10 mg/kg, patients were given intravenous ivuxolimab every 2 weeks.

CDR3 size: 14 residues. V lost 2 bases and J lost 7, with 15 bases in between. The germline gives CDR1 MNHNS, CDR2 SASEGT. Points from the study as a whole: Not determined was the antigen specificity of the expanded peripheral T cells. With doses of 0.1 to 3.0 mg/kg, CD4+ and CD8+ blood T cells had undergone clonal expansion by week 6.

Assay used: immunoSEQ multiplex PCR; TCRdb lists only in-frame clones, some missing. The sample consists of under 70,000 clones, roughly 81% of them appearing once. Of note for this clone: Its target is not known.

Exclusion applied to patients with autoimmune disease history or systemic immunosuppression. The origin of this receptor is an adult with an advanced solid tumor such as melanoma, head and neck, liver or kidney cancer. V gene TRBV6-1 combines with J gene TRBJ2-7; TRBD1 might be the D (5 bases). The input for sequencing was CD4+ or CD8+ T cells sorted from blood, taken in a trial of the OX40 agonist ivuxolimab. For the CDR3, the DNA is TGTGCCAGCAGTGAAAACAGGTATCTTAGGGAGCAGTACTTC. Translating it yields CASSENRYLREQYF.